A selection of T cell receptor beta chains follows, all from one sample in a study of blood T cell repertoires in COVID-19. Profiled with immunoSEQ multiplex PCR; TCRdb holds only in-frame clones, not every one. The sample lists 300,000 to 450,000 clones; around 92% were seen once. Sequencing was carried out using peripheral blood. The receptors were gathered from a woman in her thirties with COVID-19, enrolled during active disease. Both conserved end residues are part of each CDR3. D genes are given only for firm matches. Clone size is not always given. Where it is, it says once, few, many or a class for expanded clones.

D gene | J gene | V gene | clone size | CDR3 protein | CDR3 DNA
TRBD1 | TRBJ2-2 | TRBV24-1 | once | CATNRGDTGELFF | TGTGCCACCAACAGGGGGGACACCGGGGAGCTGTTTTTT
TRBD2 | TRBJ2-5 | TRBV5-4 | - | CASSFVWGGETQYF | TGTGCCAGCAGCTTTGTCTGGGGGGGGGAGACCCAGTACTTC
- | TRBJ2-4 | TRBV7-2 | - | CASSLDITGMENIQYF | TGTGCCAGCAGCTTAGATATTACAGGGATGGAAAACATTCAGTACTTC
TRBD1 | TRBJ2-1 | TRBV2 | - | CASRGDSYNEQFF | TGTGCCAGCAGGGGGGACAGCTACAATGAGCAGTTCTTC
TRBD1 | TRBJ1-4 | TRBV6-5 | - | CASSFSGTAEKLFF | TGTGCCAGCAGTTTTTCCGGGACAGCTGAAAAACTGTTTTTT
TRBD1 | TRBJ1-2 | TRBV10-3 | - | CAISELGQGFGYTF | TGTGCCATCAGTGAGCTGGGACAGGGGTTTGGCTACACCTTC
- | TRBJ2-2 | TRBV24-1 | - | CATSDLRRDTGELFF | TGTGCCACCAGTGATTTAAGGAGGGACACCGGGGAGCTGTTTTTT
- | TRBJ2-3 | TRBV10-3 | - | CAISESGGSTDTQYF | TGTGCCATCAGTGAGTCGGGGGGAAGCACAGATACGCAGTATTTT
- | TRBJ2-3 | TRBV3-1/TRBV3-2 | - | CASSQDHRSLTFISTDTQYF | TGTGCCAGCAGCCAAGATCACAGGTCCCTAACCTTCATTAGCACAGATACGCAGTATTTT
TRBD1 | TRBJ2-6 | TRBV15 | - | CATSRQGASSGANVLTF | TGTGCCACCAGCCGACAGGGGGCCAGCTCTGGGGCCAACGTCCTGACTTTC
- | TRBJ2-3 | TRBV7-8 | once | CASSLLAGLSTDTQYF | TGTGCCAGCAGCTTATTGGCGGGTCTAAGCACAGATACGCAGTATTTT
- | TRBJ1-2 | TRBV2 | - | CASMLTVYGYTF | TGTGCCAGCATGCTGACAGTTTATGGCTACACCTTC
- | TRBJ1-2 | TRBV9 | - | CASSVEAGGTYGYTF | TGTGCCAGCAGCGTAGAAGCTGGGGGGACCTATGGCTACACCTTC
- | TRBJ1-2 | TRBV28 | - | CASSQRGYTF | TGTGCCAGCAGTCAGAGGGGCTACACCTTC
TRBD2 | TRBJ2-7 | TRBV12-5 | - | CASGGTPPPGLAGLPYEQYF | TGTGCTAGTGGTGGGACCCCTCCCCCGGGACTAGCGGGGCTACCCTACGAGCAGTACTTC
TRBD1 | TRBJ1-4 | TRBV4-2 | - | CASSQDAGGPGEKLFF | TGTGCCAGCAGCCAAGACGCAGGGGGCCCGGGGGAAAAACTGTTTTTT
TRBD1 | TRBJ1-6 | TRBV14 | - | CASSRLDRGNSPLHF | TGTGCCAGCAGCCGATTGGACAGGGGCAATTCACCCCTCCACTTT
TRBD1 | TRBJ1-6 | TRBV7-2 | - | CASSPGQGNSPLHF | TGTGCCAGCAGCCCCGGACAGGGAAATTCACCCCTCCACTTT
- | TRBJ2-6 | TRBV29-1 | - | CSVRSGANVLTF | TGCAGCGTTCGGTCGGGGGCCAACGTCCTGACTTTC
TRBD1 | TRBJ2-2 | TRBV6-5 | - | CASRRGQGAFGELFF | TGTGCCAGCAGGAGGGGACAGGGGGCTTTCGGGGAGCTGTTTTTT
- | TRBJ2-7 | TRBV5-5 | - | CASSHMGANEQYF | TGTGCCAGCAGCCACATGGGGGCCAACGAGCAGTACTTC
TRBD1 | TRBJ1-1 | TRBV5-1 | - | CASSLRQGRNTEAFF | TGCGCCAGCAGCCTCCGACAGGGAAGGAACACTGAAGCTTTCTTT
- | TRBJ1-1 | TRBV5-1 | - | CASSFYVQDTEAFF | TGCGCCAGCAGCTTTTACGTACAGGACACTGAAGCTTTCTTT
- | TRBJ2-1 | TRBV19 | - | CASSISGWEQFF | TGTGCCAGTAGTATATCGGGTTGGGAGCAGTTCTTC
TRBD2 | TRBJ2-2 | TRBV7-6 | - | CASSLQPGLAGRGTGELFF | TGTGCCAGCAGCTTACAACCGGGACTAGCGGGACGGGGCACCGGGGAGCTGTTTTTT
- | TRBJ2-1 | TRBV29-1 | - | CSVARGGNDEQFF | TGCAGCGTTGCAAGGGGTGGGAATGATGAGCAGTTCTTC
TRBD1 | TRBJ1-5 | TRBV5-1 | - | CASSTGTGGNQPQHF | TGCGCCAGCAGCACCGGGACAGGGGGCAATCAGCCCCAGCATTTT
TRBD2 | TRBJ2-1 | TRBV5-1 | - | CASTYGGLAGASEQFF | TGCGCCAGCACCTACGGGGGACTAGCGGGAGCAAGCGAGCAGTTCTTC
TRBD2 | TRBJ2-2 | TRBV5-1 | - | CASSFSGTSITGELFF | TGCGCCAGCAGCTTCTCCGGGACTAGCATCACCGGGGAGCTGTTTTTT
- | TRBJ1-2 | TRBV7-9 | - | CASSLVGPSSWDYGYTF | TGTGCCAGCAGCTTAGTGGGCCCATCATCATGGGACTATGGCTACACCTTC
TRBD2 | TRBJ2-2 | TRBV27 | - | CASSGGQGVTGELFF | TGTGCCAGCTCGGGGGGGCAGGGAGTCACCGGGGAGCTGTTTTTT
TRBD2 | TRBJ2-2 | TRBV19 | - | CASSIGLAGGRTGELFF | TGTGCCAGTAGTATAGGGCTAGCGGGAGGGAGGACCGGGGAGCTGTTTTTT
TRBD1 | TRBJ2-1 | TRBV4-1 | - | CASSQDPRQGARNEQFF | TGCGCCAGCAGCCAAGATCCCCGGCAGGGGGCGCGTAATGAGCAGTTCTTC
TRBD1 | TRBJ1-3 | TRBV24-1 | - | CATRGQPSGNTIYF | TGTGCCACCAGGGGACAGCCCTCTGGAAACACCATATATTTT
TRBD2 | TRBJ2-1 | TRBV30 | - | CAWSGTSGYNEQFF | TGTGCCTGGAGTGGGACTAGCGGCTACAATGAGCAGTTCTTC
- | TRBJ1-5 | TRBV6-5 | - | CASSWGGSNQPQHF | TGTGCCAGCAGTTGGGGAGGGAGCAATCAGCCCCAGCATTTT
TRBD1 | TRBJ2-3 | TRBV7-9 | - | CASSSSGGSTDTQYF | TGTGCCAGCAGCTCATCAGGGGGCAGCACAGATACGCAGTATTTT
TRBD1 | TRBJ1-1 | TRBV5-1 | - | CASSLRPGGRLSTEAFF | TGCGCCAGCAGCTTGAGGCCAGGGGGCCGCTTGAGCACTGAAGCTTTCTTT
TRBD2 | TRBJ2-3 | TRBV3-1/TRBV3-2 | - | CASSQDRSGRADTQYF | TGTGCCAGCAGCCAAGATCGGAGCGGGAGAGCAGATACGCAGTATTTT
TRBD1 | TRBJ2-7 | TRBV3-1/TRBV3-2 | - | CASSQDQTGGPYEQYF | TGTGCCAGCAGCCAAGATCAGACAGGGGGCCCGTACGAGCAGTACTTC
TRBD2 | TRBJ2-3 | TRBV4-1 | - | CASSPTTSGRESGSQYF | TGCGCCAGCAGCCCCACGACTAGCGGGAGGGAGTCGGGGTCGCAGTATTTT
- | TRBJ1-2 | TRBV24-1 | - | CATSETVNYGYTF | TGTGCCACCAGTGAGACAGTTAACTATGGCTACACCTTC
- | TRBJ1-4 | TRBV4-3 | - | CASSQGGRSNEKLFF | TGCGCCAGCAGCCAAGGTGGTCGGAGTAATGAAAAACTGTTTTTT
- | TRBJ2-5 | TRBV4-3 | - | CASSPDTSWETQYF | TGCGCCAGCAGCCCCGACACCTCGTGGGAGACCCAGTACTTC
TRBD2 | TRBJ2-3 | TRBV29-1 | - | CSVEDQLAGSTDTQYF | TGCAGCGTTGAAGATCAACTAGCGGGCTCCACAGATACGCAGTATTTT
- | TRBJ2-7 | TRBV13 | - | CASSLGRGRYEQYF | TGTGCCAGCAGCTTAGGCAGGGGTAGGTACGAGCAGTACTTC
TRBD1 | TRBJ2-7 | TRBV5-5 | - | CASSLAGQGIYEQYF | TGTGCCAGCAGCTTGGCGGGACAGGGAATTTACGAGCAGTACTTC
TRBD1 | TRBJ1-1 | TRBV5-1 | - | CASSGWTGWDTEAFF | TGCGCCAGCAGCGGGTGGACAGGGTGGGACACTGAAGCTTTCTTT